This TCR beta chain was observed in a study of PD-1 blockade in mismatch repair-deficient tumors. Sequencing was performed with immunoSEQ multiplex PCR; in TCRdb, only in-frame clones are kept and a portion is missing. The repertoire holds about 21,000 clones, with approximately 85% as singletons. V shed 8 bases and J shed 11 bases, with 12 bases lying between them. The germline gives CDR1 MNHNY, CDR2 SVGAGI (reference sequence). CDR3 length equals 11 residues. The chain has TRBV6-6 and TRBJ1-4; possibly TRBD1 for D (5 bases). The clonotype originates from an adult with mismatch repair-deficient cancer. Sequences were derived from peripheral blood, sampled 2 weeks after starting pembrolizumab. CDR3 sequence (DNA): TGTGCCAGCGGGGATGACAGTAAACTGTTTTTT. Protein product: CASGDDSKLFF.